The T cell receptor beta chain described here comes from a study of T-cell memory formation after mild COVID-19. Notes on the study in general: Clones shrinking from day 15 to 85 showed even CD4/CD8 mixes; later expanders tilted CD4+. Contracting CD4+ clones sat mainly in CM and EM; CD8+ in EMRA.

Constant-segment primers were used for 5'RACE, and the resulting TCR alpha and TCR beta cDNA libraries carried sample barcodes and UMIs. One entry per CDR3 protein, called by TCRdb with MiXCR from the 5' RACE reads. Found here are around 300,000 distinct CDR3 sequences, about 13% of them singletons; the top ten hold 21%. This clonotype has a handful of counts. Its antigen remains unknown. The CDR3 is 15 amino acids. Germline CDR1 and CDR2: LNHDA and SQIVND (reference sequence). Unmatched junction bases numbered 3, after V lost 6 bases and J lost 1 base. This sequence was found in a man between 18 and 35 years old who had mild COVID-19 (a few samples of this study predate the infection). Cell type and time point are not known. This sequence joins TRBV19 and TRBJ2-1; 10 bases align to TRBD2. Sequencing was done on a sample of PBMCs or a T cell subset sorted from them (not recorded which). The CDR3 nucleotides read TGTGCCAGTAGGGAGACTAGCGGGTCCTACAATGAGCAGTTCTTC. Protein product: CASRETSGSYNEQFF.